The rows below give T cell receptor beta chains drawn from one sample of a study of identifying expanded T cells in peripheral blood. The data were produced by immunoSEQ multiplex PCR, yet TCRdb's version contains in-frame clones alone and is incomplete. The table has 65,000 to 95,000 clones, 84% seen once. Sequencing used blood. Source of these receptors: a person between 18 and 75 years old in good health. Both conserved end residues are part of each CDR3. The order of the fields is D gene, V gene, J gene, clone size, CDR3 DNA, CDR3 protein. D genes are given only for firm matches. Expanded clones get a size class; other rows say once, few or many, or leave the size out.

>TRBD1|TRBV11-2|TRBJ1-2|NA
TGTGCCAGCAGCTCCCTGGGGACAGGGGGCGGCTACACCTTC
CASSSLGTGGGYTF
>TRBD1|TRBV6-1|TRBJ2-7|NA
TGTGCCAGCAGTGAGCGGACAGGGGGTACCTACGAGCAGTACTTC
CASSERTGGTYEQYF
>TRBD1|TRBV2|TRBJ1-2|NA
TGTGCCAGCAGTGAACTAAACATACAGGGGGCTGGGGGCTACACCTTC
CASSELNIQGAGGYTF
>NA|TRBV27|TRBJ1-2|few
TGTGCCAGCAGTTACCACCCTAACTATGGCTACACCTTC
CASSYHPNYGYTF
>NA|TRBV30|TRBJ2-5|NA
TGTGCCTGGAGTGCGACCGGAGGATTCGGGACCCAGTACTTC
CAWSATGGFGTQYF
>TRBD1|TRBV7-2|TRBJ1-4|once
TGTGCCAGCAGCTCCCGGATCGGACAGGGAGGAGAAAAACTGTTTTTT
CASSSRIGQGGEKLFF
>NA|TRBV2|TRBJ2-6|NA
TGTGCCAGCACCCTAACTAGGGCCAACGTCCTGACTTTC
CASTLTRANVLTF
>NA|TRBV13|TRBJ1-1|NA
TGTGCCAGCAGCTTAAGCAGCCTCCCCGGTAGAGCTTTCTTT
CASSLSSLPGRAFF
>TRBD2|TRBV7-8|TRBJ2-1|NA
TGTGCCAGCAGCTCCCTTTTTAGCGGGAGGCGGTACAATGAGCAGTTCTTC
CASSSLFSGRRYNEQFF
>TRBD1|TRBV6-1|TRBJ2-2|NA
TGTGCCGGACAATTGACAGGGGACCCCACCGGGGAGCTGTTTTTT
CAGQLTGDPTGELFF
>TRBD2|TRBV11-2|TRBJ2-1|NA
TGTGCCAGCAGCCGCCACCCCCTAGCGGGAGTGAATGATGAGCAGTTCTTC
CASSRHPLAGVNDEQFF
>TRBD2|TRBV11-2|TRBJ2-1|NA
TGTGCCAGCAGGGGGACTAGCGGGTCTTACAATGAGCAGTTCTTC
CASRGTSGSYNEQFF
>NA|TRBV19|TRBJ1-5|NA
TGTGCCAGTAAACCGTACAATCAGCCCCAGCATTTT
CASKPYNQPQHF
>TRBD1|TRBV7-2|TRBJ2-7|NA
TGTGCCAGCAGCCCCCCGGGACAGGGGATGAGGGAGCAGTACTTC
CASSPPGQGMREQYF
>NA|TRBV30|TRBJ1-4|few
TGTGCCTGGAGTGTCGGTTGGGCAGGGAAGGAAAAACTGTTTTTT
CAWSVGWAGKEKLFF
>NA|TRBV18|TRBJ2-7|NA
TGTGCCAGCTCACCACGAGAGGGAGTCTACGAGCAGTACTTC
CASSPREGVYEQYF
>NA|TRBV6-5|TRBJ1-2|NA
TGTGCCAGCTTGGCAGGGAATAACTATGGCTACACCTTC
CASLAGNNYGYTF
>NA|TRBV18|TRBJ2-5|NA
TGTGCCAGCTCACCAGGAGGATCCGAGACCCAGTACTTC
CASSPGGSETQYF
>TRBD1|TRBV2|TRBJ1-3|many
TGTGCCAGCATGGGACAGGCCTCCTCTGGAAACACCATATATTTT
CASMGQASSGNTIYF
>TRBD1|TRBV5-1|TRBJ1-2|NA
TGCGCCAGCAGCCTTAATCTGGACAGGGGGAGCGACTTC
CASSLNLDRGSDF
>NA|TRBV19|TRBJ2-1|NA
TGTGCCAGTACTAGGTCAGGGAATGAGCAGTTCTTC
CASTRSGNEQFF
>NA|TRBV19|TRBJ1-5|once
TGTGCCAGTAGTATAGGCCAGGGGAGCAATCAGCCCCAGCATTTT
CASSIGQGSNQPQHF
>NA|TRBV6-1|TRBJ2-7|NA
TGTGCCAGCAGTGAAGCAACAGGACAGACCTACGAGCAGTACTTC
CASSEATGQTYEQYF
>NA|TRBV7-6|TRBJ2-3|NA
TGTGCCAGCAGCCCGGAGGACAGTAGGGCTACGCAGTATTTT
CASSPEDSRATQYF